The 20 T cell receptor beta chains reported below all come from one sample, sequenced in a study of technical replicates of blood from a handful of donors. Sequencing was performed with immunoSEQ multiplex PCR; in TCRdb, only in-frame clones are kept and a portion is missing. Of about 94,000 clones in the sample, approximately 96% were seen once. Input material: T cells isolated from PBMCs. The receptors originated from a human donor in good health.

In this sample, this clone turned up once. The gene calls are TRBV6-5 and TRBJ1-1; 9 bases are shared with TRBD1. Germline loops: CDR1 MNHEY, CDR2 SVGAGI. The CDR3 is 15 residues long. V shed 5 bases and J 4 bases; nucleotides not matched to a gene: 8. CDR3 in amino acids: CASSRGRTGVTEAFF. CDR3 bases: TGTGCCAGCAGTCGCGGCCGGACAGGGGTCACTGAAGCTTTCTTT.

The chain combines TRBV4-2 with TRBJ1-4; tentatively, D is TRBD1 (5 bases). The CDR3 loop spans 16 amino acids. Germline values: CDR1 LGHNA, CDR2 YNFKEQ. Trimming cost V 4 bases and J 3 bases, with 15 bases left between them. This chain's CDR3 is CASSLDREAANEKLFF. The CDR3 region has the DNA TGTGCCAGCAGCCTTGACAGAGAAGCCGCTAATGAAAAACTGTTTTTT.

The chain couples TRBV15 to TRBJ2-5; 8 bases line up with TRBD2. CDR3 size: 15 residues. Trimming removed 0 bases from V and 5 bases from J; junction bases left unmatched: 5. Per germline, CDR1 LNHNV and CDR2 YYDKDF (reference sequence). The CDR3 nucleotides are TGTGCCACCAGCAGAGAAACGGGAGGGCCCGAGACCCAGTACTTC. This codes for CATSRETGGPETQYF.

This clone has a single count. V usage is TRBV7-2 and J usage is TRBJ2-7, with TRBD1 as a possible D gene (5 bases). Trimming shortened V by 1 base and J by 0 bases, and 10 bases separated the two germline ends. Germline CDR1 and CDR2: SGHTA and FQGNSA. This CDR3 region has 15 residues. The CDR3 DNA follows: TGTGCCAGCAGCTTAGTAGGGGCCTTCTCCTACGAGCAGTACTTC. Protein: CASSLVGAFSYEQYF. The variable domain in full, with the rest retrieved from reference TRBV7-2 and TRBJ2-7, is GAGVSQSPSNKVTEKGKDVELRCDPISGHTALYWYRQSLGQGLEFLIYFQGNSAPDKSGLPSDRFSAERTGGSVSTLTIQRTQQEDSAVYLCASSLVGAFSYEQYFGPGTRLTVT.

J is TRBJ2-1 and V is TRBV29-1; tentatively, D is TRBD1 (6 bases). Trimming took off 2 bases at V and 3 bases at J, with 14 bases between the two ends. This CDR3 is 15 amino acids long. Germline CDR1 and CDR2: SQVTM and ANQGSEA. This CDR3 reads CSVEFRGQYYNEQFF. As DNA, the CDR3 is TGCAGCGTTGAATTCAGGGGACAATACTACAATGAGCAGTTCTTC.

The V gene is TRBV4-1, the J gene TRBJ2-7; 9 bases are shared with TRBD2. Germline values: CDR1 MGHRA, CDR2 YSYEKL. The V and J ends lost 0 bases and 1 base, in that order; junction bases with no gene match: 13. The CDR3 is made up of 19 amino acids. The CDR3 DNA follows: TGCGCCAGCAGCCAAGATTGGGGTTTGCGGGAGGGACTATCCTACGAGCAGTACTTC. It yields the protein CASSQDWGLREGLSYEQYF.

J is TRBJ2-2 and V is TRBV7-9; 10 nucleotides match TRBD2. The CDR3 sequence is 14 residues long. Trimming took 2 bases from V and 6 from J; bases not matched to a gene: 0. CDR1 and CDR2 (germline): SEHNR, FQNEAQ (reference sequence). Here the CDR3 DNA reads TGTGCCAGCAGCTTACTAGCGGGAGCCGGGGAGCTGTTTTTT. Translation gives CASSLLAGAGELFF.

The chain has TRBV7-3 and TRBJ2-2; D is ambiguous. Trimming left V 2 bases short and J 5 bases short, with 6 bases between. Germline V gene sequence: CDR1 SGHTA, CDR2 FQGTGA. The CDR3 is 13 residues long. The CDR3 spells CASSLEKTGELFF. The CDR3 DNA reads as TGTGCCAGCAGCTTAGAGAAAACCGGGGAGCTGTTTTTT.

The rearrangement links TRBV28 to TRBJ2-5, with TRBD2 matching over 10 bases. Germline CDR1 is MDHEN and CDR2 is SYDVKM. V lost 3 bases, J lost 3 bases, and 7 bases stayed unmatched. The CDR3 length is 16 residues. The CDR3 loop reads CASSFLGTSVKETQYF. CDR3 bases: TGTGCCAGCAGTTTTCTAGGGACTAGCGTGAAAGAGACCCAGTACTTC.

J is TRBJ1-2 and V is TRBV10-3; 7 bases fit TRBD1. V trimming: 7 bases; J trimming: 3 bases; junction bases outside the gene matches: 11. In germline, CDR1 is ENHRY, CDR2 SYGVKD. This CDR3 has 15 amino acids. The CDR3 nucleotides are TGTGCCATCACTTCGGACAGGTCCGAATACTATGGCTACACCTTC. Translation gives CAITSDRSEYYGYTF.

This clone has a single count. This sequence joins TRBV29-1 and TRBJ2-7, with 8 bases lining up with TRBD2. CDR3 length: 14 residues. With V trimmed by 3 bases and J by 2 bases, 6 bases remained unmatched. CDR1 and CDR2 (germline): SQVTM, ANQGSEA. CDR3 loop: CSVEAGGKPYEQYF. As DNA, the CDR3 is TGCAGCGTTGAGGCGGGAGGCAAACCCTACGAGCAGTACTTC.

The CDR3 DNA reads TGTGCCAGCAGCTTAGTTTCAGGGTCTGGGGCCAACGTCCTGACTTTC. As protein: CASSLVSGSGANVLTF. This chain links TRBV7-9 with TRBJ2-6; D might be TRBD1 (5 bases). The CDR3 runs 16 residues. From germline, CDR1 is SEHNR and CDR2 FQNEAQ (reference sequence). V was trimmed by 1 base and J by 1 base, leaving 8 bases between them.

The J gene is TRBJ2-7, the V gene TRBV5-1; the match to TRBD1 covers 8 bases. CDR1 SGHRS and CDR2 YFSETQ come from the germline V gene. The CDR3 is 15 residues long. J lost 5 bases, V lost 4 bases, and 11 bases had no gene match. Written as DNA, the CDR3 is TGCGCCAGCAGCCCTGGCGGGACAGGACTGGACGAGCAGTACTTC. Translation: CASSPGGTGLDEQYF. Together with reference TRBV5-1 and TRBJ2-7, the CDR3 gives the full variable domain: KAGVTQTPRYLIKTRGQQVTLSCSPISGHRSVSWYQQTPGQGLQFLFEYFSETQRNKGNFPGRFSGRQFSNSRSEMNVSTLELGDSALYLCASSPGGTGLDEQYFGPGTRLTVT.

Written as DNA, the CDR3 is TGTGCCAGCACCTTCGGACAGGGAGACCAAGAGACCCAGTACTTC. Its protein is CASTFGQGDQETQYF. The genes are TRBV11-3 and TRBJ2-5, with 8 nucleotides matching TRBD1. Per the germline V gene, CDR1 is SGHNT and CDR2 is YENEEA. The CDR3 is 15 residues long. J gave up 0 bases and V 7 bases, and 7 bases lay outside the gene matches. Full variable domain (outside the CDR3, taken from reference TRBV11-3 and TRBJ2-5): EAGVVQSPRYKIIEKKQPVAFWCNPISGHNTLYWYLQNLGQGPELLIRYENEEAVDDSQLPKDRFSAERLKGVDSTLKIQPAELGDSAVYLCASTFGQGDQETQYFGPGTRLLVL.

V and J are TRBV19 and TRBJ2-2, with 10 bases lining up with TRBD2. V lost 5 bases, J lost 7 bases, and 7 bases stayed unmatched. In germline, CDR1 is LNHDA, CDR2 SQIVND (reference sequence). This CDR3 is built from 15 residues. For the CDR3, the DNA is TGTGCCAGTAGTTATGACCTAGCGGGGGTCGGGGAGCTGTTTTTT. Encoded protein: CASSYDLAGVGELFF.

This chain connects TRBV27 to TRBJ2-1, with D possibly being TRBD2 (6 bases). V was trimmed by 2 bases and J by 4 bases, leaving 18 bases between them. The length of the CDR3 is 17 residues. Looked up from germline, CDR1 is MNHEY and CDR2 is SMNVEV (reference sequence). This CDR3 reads CASSLDGGATRYNEQFF. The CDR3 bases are TGTGCCAGCAGTTTAGACGGGGGAGCTACCCGATACAATGAGCAGTTCTTC.

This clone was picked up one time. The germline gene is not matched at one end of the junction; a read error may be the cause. The CDR3 loop reads CTSSPSSGGASEQYF. The CDR3 DNA reads as TGTACCAGCAGTCCTTCTAGCGGGGGGGCGTCTGAGCAGTACTTC. The chain recombines TRBV6-5 with TRBJ2-7; 12 bases match TRBD2. The length of the CDR3 is 15 residues. Looked up from germline, CDR1 is MNHEY and CDR2 is SVGAGI.

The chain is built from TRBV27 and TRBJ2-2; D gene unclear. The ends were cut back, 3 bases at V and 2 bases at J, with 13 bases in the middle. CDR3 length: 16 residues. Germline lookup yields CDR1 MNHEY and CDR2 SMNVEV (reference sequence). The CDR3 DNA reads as TGTGCCAGCAGTTTGGGCCAGGCCCTCAACACCGGGGAGCTGTTTTTT. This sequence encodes CASSLGQALNTGELFF.

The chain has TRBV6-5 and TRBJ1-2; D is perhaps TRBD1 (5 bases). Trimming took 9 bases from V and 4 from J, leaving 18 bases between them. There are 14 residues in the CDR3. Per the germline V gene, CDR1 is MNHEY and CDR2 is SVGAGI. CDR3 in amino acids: CASTRQGGFYGYTF. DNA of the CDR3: TGTGCCAGTACGAGGCAGGGCGGTTTCTATGGCTACACCTTC.

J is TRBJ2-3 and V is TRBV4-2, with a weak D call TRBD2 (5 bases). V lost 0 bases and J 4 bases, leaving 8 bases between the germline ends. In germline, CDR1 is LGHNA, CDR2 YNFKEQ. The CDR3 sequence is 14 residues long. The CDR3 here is CASSQDRLPDTQYF. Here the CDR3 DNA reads TGTGCCAGCAGCCAAGATCGACTACCAGATACGCAGTATTTT.